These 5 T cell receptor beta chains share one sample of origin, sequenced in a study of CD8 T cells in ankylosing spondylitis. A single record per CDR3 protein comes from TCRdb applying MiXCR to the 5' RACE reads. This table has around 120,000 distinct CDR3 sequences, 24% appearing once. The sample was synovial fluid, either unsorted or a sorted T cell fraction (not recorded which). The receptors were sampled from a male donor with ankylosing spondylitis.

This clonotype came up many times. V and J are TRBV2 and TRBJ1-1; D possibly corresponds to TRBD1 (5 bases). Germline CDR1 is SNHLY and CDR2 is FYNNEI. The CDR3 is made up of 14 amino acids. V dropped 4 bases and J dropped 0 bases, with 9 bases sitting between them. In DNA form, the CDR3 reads TGTGCCAGCAGTGTAGGGACCATGAACACTGAAGCTTTCTTT. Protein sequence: CASSVGTMNTEAFF.

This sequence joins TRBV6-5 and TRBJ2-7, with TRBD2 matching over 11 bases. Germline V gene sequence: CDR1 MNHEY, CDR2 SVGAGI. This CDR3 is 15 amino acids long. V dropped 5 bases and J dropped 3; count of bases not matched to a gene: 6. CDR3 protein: CASSHLAGGFYEQYF. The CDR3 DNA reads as TGTGCCAGCAGTCACCTAGCGGGAGGCTTCTACGAGCAGTACTTC.

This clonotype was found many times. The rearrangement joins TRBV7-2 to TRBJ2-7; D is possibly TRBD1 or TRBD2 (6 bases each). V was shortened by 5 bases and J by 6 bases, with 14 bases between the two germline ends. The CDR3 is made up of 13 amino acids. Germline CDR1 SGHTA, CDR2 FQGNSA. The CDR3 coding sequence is TGTGCCAGCAGCATGATCGGAGGGGGCGAGCAGTACTTC. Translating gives CASSMIGGGEQYF.

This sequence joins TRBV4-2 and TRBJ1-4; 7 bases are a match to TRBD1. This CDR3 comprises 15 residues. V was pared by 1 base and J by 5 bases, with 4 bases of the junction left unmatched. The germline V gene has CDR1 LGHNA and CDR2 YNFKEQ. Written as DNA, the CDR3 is TGTGCCAGCAGCCAAGGGACAGGATCGAATGAAAAACTGTTTTTT. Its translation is CASSQGTGSNEKLFF.

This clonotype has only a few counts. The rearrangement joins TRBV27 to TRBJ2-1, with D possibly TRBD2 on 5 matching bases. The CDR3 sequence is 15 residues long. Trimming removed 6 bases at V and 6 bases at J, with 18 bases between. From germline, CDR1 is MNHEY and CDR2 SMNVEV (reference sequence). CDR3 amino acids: CASRKAGLLGNEQFF. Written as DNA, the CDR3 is TGTGCCAGCAGAAAAGCCGGACTTCTGGGCAATGAGCAGTTCTTC.